The 14 T cell receptor beta chains reported below all come from one sample, sequenced in a study of blood T cells in healthy people across ages. A second about 7 to 12 cycle PCR used barcoded and J-beta primers. One entry per CDR3 protein results from TCRdb running MiXCR on the 5' RACE reads. The table lists around 1,900,000 distinct CDR3 sequences, 35% to 50% of them singletons. Sequenced sample: blood. These receptors were obtained from a human donor in good health.

In this sample, this clonotype turned up many times. The chain employs TRBV20-1 and TRBJ1-1, with D perhaps TRBD1 (6 bases). The CDR3 has 12 amino acids. V was trimmed by 0 bases and J by 4 bases, leaving 6 bases between them. Germline assignment: CDR1 DFQATT and CDR2 SNEGSKA (reference sequence). The CDR3 DNA reads as TGCAGTGCTAGAGAGACAGGCACTGAAGCTTTCTTT. It specifies CSARETGTEAFF.

In its sample, this clonotype was seen a few times. The CDR3 loop reads CASSPKAGTDTQYF. The CDR3 nucleotides are TGTGCCAGCAGCCCAAAGGCGGGCACAGATACGCAGTATTTT. The V call is TRBV7-3, the J call TRBJ2-3; D remains ambiguous. With 5 bases removed from V and 1 base from J, the gap between germline ends came to 10 bases. Germline CDR1 is SGHTA and CDR2 is FQGTGA. The CDR3 is 14 residues long.

As to this clonotype: A read error may explain this, as a much larger clone is one base away. The chain combines TRBV10-3 with TRBJ2-5; TRBD1 matches 8 bases. CDR3 length equals 18 residues. The V gene's germline CDR1 is ENHRY and CDR2 SYGVKD. CDR3 nucleotide sequence: TGTGCCACCAGTGCAACAGACCCGGGACAGGCACGCCAAGAGACCCAGTACTTC. Translating it yields CATSATDPGQARQETQYF.

The chain is built from TRBV20-1 and TRBJ2-7, with 10 bases lining up with TRBD1. V lost 2 bases to trimming and J lost 5 bases; unmatched junction nucleotides: 12. The CDR3 length is 16 residues. CDR1 and CDR2 from the germline V gene are DFQATT and SNEGSKA (reference sequence). CDR3 bases: TGCAGTGCTAGACCGGCCCCGGGACAGGGGACGAACGAGCAGTACTTC. Protein: CSARPAPGQGTNEQYF.

V usage is TRBV4-2 and J usage is TRBJ2-7; 8 nucleotides agree with TRBD1. There are 18 residues in the CDR3. V lost 2 bases and J lost 4; bases outside the gene matches: 16. Germline CDR1 and CDR2: LGHNA and YNFKEQ. CDR3 in DNA: TGTGCCAGCAGCCAATCTCACGAGACCGGGACAGGAGGGTACGAGCAGTACTTC. Translation gives CASSQSHETGTGGYEQYF.

The rearrangement links TRBV28 to TRBJ2-6; D is perhaps TRBD2 (5 bases). Germline CDR1 is MDHEN and CDR2 is SYDVKM. The CDR3 is 14 amino acids. V shed 11 bases and J shed 2 bases, with 13 bases lying between them. CDR3: CACGLATGANVLTF. For the CDR3, the DNA is TGTGCCTGCGGCCTAGCTACTGGGGCCAACGTCCTGACTTTC. The whole variable domain, remainder taken from reference TRBV28 and TRBJ2-6, is DVKVTQSSRYLVKRTGEKVFLECVQDMDHENMFWYRQDPGLGLRLIYFSYDVKMKEKGDIPEGYSVSREKKERFSLILESASTNQTSMYLCACGLATGANVLTFGAGSRLTVL.

This clonotype was seen more than once but under ten times. This sequence joins TRBV12-3 or TRBV12-4 and TRBJ2-1; 8 positions match TRBD2. This CDR3 region has 15 residues. Trimming removed 6 bases from V and 0 bases from J; junction bases left unmatched: 4. The CDR3 loop is CASRQLADSYNEQFF. CDR3 DNA sequence: TGTGCCAGCAGGCAACTAGCGGACTCCTACAATGAGCAGTTCTTC.

There are a few counts of this clonotype. V gene TRBV5-1 combines with J gene TRBJ1-6; possibly TRBD1 for D (5 bases). The CDR3 totals 14 residues. Trimming left V 0 bases short and J 9 bases short, with 10 bases between. Germline V CDR1 and CDR2: SGHRS, YFSETQ. In DNA form, the CDR3 reads TGCGCCAGCAGCTTGGCGGGGCTTTCTTCACCCCTCCACTTT. It yields the protein CASSLAGLSSPLHF.

The chain recombines TRBV5-1 with TRBJ2-1; 7 positions agree with TRBD2. The V gene end was trimmed by 3 bases and the J gene end by 5 bases; junction bases not matched to a gene: 8. The CDR3 has 15 amino acids. Per the germline V gene, CDR1 is SGHRS and CDR2 is YFSETQ. The CDR3 sequence: CASSSWTRTNNEQFF. Here the CDR3 DNA reads TGCGCCAGCAGCTCCTGGACTAGAACGAACAATGAGCAGTTCTTC.

The chain links TRBV27 to TRBJ2-7; D might be TRBD2 (6 bases). Trimming pared 3 bases from V and 0 bases from J, leaving 12 bases between. The length of the CDR3 is 15 residues. The V gene's germline CDR1 is MNHEY and CDR2 SMNVEV (reference sequence). The CDR3 loop reads CASSLWTTSSYEQYF. CDR3 DNA sequence: TGTGCCAGCAGTTTGTGGACTACGAGCTCCTACGAGCAGTACTTC.

This clonotype was seen only a few times. The CDR3 loop reads CASSQRGQVNSYEQYF. The DNA of the CDR3 is TGTGCCAGCAGCCAAAGGGGACAGGTCAACTCCTACGAGCAGTACTTC. The chain employs TRBV21-1 and TRBJ2-7; the listed D gene, TRBD1, was not tested against the DNA. TRBV21-1 is classified as a pseudogene. This CDR3 has 16 residues.

This chain links TRBV7-2 with TRBJ2-1; D is possibly TRBD1 (7 bases). The CDR3 spans 15 residues. V lost 5 bases to trimming and J lost 4 bases, with 15 bases between them. Germline V lookup: CDR1 SGHTA, CDR2 FQGNSA. CDR3 region: CASSNRGGGYNEQFF. The CDR3 DNA reads as TGTGCCAGCAGCAACAGGGGAGGAGGGTACAATGAGCAGTTCTTC.

The V call is TRBV20-1, the J call TRBJ2-1; 13 bases are a match to TRBD2. The CDR3 is made up of 18 amino acids. V trimming: 5 bases; J trimming: 0 bases; junction bases outside the gene matches: 10. Germline CDR1 is DFQATT and CDR2 is SNEGSKA (reference sequence). The CDR3 loop reads CSALTSGGPISSYNEQFF. As DNA, the CDR3 is TGCAGTGCTTTGACTAGCGGGGGGCCGATTAGCTCCTACAATGAGCAGTTCTTC.

This clonotype was observed a handful of times. This chain connects TRBV20-1 to TRBJ2-5; no reliable D call. The germline V gene encodes CDR1 DFQATT and CDR2 SNEGSKA (reference sequence). CDR3 length equals 14 residues. CDR3 in amino acids: CGSLASGFAETQYF. DNA for the CDR3: TGCGGGTCATTAGCATCGGGCTTCGCAGAGACCCAGTACTTC.